A selection of T cell receptor beta chains follows, all from one sample in a study of blood T cell repertoires in COVID-19. Assay: immunoSEQ multiplex PCR; the TCRdb copy retains only in-frame clones and omits some. Here the sample spans about 260,000 clones, 86% being singletons. The sequenced sample was PBMCs or T cells enriched from blood (not recorded which). These receptors all stem from a woman aged 45-60 years who had recovered from COVID-19. Both conserved end residues are part of each CDR3. D genes are given only for firm matches. The size of a clone is reported for some rows only, either as once, few or many, or as a class for expanded clones.

j_call clone_size d_call v_call cdr3_aa cdr3_nt
TRBJ2-5 . . TRBV24-1 CATSEAGGLGETQYF TGTGCCACCAGTGAAGCCGGCGGACTTGGAGAGACCCAGTACTTC
TRBJ2-1 . TRBD2 TRBV5-1 CASSPTSGKRGEQFF TGCGCCAGCAGCCCCACTAGCGGGAAGAGAGGTGAGCAGTTCTTC
TRBJ2-1 . TRBD2 TRBV7-2 CASSLRLAAYNEQFF TGTGCCAGCAGCTTGAGACTAGCGGCATACAATGAGCAGTTCTTC
TRBJ1-6 . . TRBV7-3 CASSLNPGNSPLHF TGTGCCAGCAGCTTAAACCCGGGAAATTCACCCCTCCACTTT
TRBJ2-7 . . TRBV5-1 CASSLGRGREQYF TGCGCCAGCAGCTTGGGCCGGGGAAGGGAGCAGTACTTC
TRBJ2-5 . . TRBV5-1 CASSRSGANLETQYF TGCGCCAGCAGCCGAAGTGGGGCTAACCTGGAGACCCAGTACTTC
TRBJ2-5 . . TRBV6-4 CASSADFRGTQYF TGTGCCAGCAGTGCCGACTTCAGGGGGACCCAGTACTTC
TRBJ1-5 . . TRBV4-3 CASSQGFNSGNQPQHF TGCGCCAGCAGCCAAGGGTTTAATTCGGGCAATCAGCCCCAGCATTTT
TRBJ1-3 . . TRBV28 CASSYYGNTIYF TGTGCCAGCAGTTACTATGGAAACACCATATATTTT
TRBJ2-6 . . TRBV19 CASSLQGLFAGANVLTF TGTGCCAGTAGCCTACAGGGTTTGTTTGCTGGGGCCAACGTCCTGACTTTC
TRBJ2-1 . TRBD2 TRBV5-6 CASSLGLAVYNEQFF TGTGCCAGCAGCTTGGGGCTAGCGGTTTACAATGAGCAGTTCTTC
TRBJ1-1 . . TRBV12-3/TRBV12-4 CASSAMVSTEAFF TGTGCCAGCAGCGCGATGGTAAGCACTGAAGCTTTCTTT
TRBJ2-1 . TRBD2 TRBV27 CASSSLAVYNEQFF TGTGCCAGCAGTTCGCTAGCGGTGTACAATGAGCAGTTCTTC
TRBJ1-3 . . TRBV7-9 CASSFRGTIYF TGTGCCAGCAGCTTCAGGGGCACCATATATTTT
TRBJ2-7 few TRBD1 TRBV19 CASSANRGRWGQYF TGTGCCAGTAGTGCAAACAGGGGGCGCTGGGGGCAGTACTTC
TRBJ2-7 . . TRBV20-1 CSASYSYEQYF TGCAGTGCTAGTTACTCCTACGAGCAGTACTTC
TRBJ2-7 . TRBD1 TRBV7-9 CASSPRDRVYEQYF TGTGCCAGCAGCCCTCGGGACAGAGTCTACGAGCAGTACTTC
TRBJ2-1 . TRBD1 TRBV3-1/TRBV3-2 CASSQPGTGYNEQFF TGTGCCAGCAGCCAACCCGGGACAGGGTACAATGAGCAGTTCTTC
TRBJ1-6 once TRBD1 TRBV5-1 CASSREVGGAGGNSPLHF TGCGCCAGCAGCCGGGAAGTAGGGGGCGCCGGTGGTAATTCACCCCTCCACTTT
TRBJ1-6 . TRBD1 TRBV2 CATTGGSYNSPLHF TGTGCCACTACAGGGGGCTCCTATAATTCACCCCTCCACTTT